The 17 T cell receptor beta chains presented below share a single source sample, sequenced in a study of blood T cell repertoires in COVID-19. Some clones are missing from TCRdb's copy, which holds only in-frame ones; the method was immunoSEQ multiplex PCR. The sample lists roughly 150,000 clones; over 70% were seen once. Sequences were obtained from peripheral blood. All receptors come from a man between 60 and 70 years old with acute or convalescent COVID-19.

V is TRBV11-2 and J is TRBJ2-1, with D uncertain. Trimming pared 0 bases from V and 0 bases from J, leaving 6 bases between. CDR3 size: 15 residues. Germline values: CDR1 SGHAT, CDR2 FQNNGV. For the CDR3, the DNA is TGTGCCAGCAGCTTAGATATTAGCTCCTACAATGAGCAGTTCTTC. Its translation: CASSLDISSYNEQFF.

About this clone: Other DNA sequences in the sample encode the same CDR3. The chain couples TRBV28 to TRBJ2-5; a weak D match, TRBD1 (6 bases). Germline CDR1 MDHEN, CDR2 SYDVKM. V was shortened by 2 bases and J by 4 bases, with 8 bases between the two germline ends. This CDR3 comprises 13 residues. This chain's CDR3 is CASSLGGRETQYF. CDR3 nucleotides: TGTGCCAGCAGTTTAGGGGGCCGAGAGACCCAGTACTTC.

The chain carries TRBV2 and TRBJ1-1, with D tentatively TRBD1 (5 bases). CDR3 length: 17 amino acids. The ends were cut back, 8 bases at V and 0 bases at J, with 22 bases in the middle. CDR1 is SNHLY and CDR2 is FYNNEI in the germline V gene. CDR3 residues: CASSHPRIDSMNTEAFF. CDR3 nucleotide sequence: TGTGCCAGCTCCCATCCCCGCATCGACAGTATGAACACTGAAGCTTTCTTT.

The chain has TRBV2 and TRBJ1-6; no reliable D call. Germline lookup yields CDR1 SNHLY and CDR2 FYNNEI. The CDR3 has 14 residues. Trimming left V 7 bases short and J 0 bases short, with 7 bases between. CDR3 residues: CASNAYSYNSPLHF. The CDR3 DNA reads TGTGCCAGCAACGCGTACTCCTATAATTCACCCCTCCACTTT.

The table lists this clone with a few counts. The chain has TRBV7-2 and TRBJ1-2; perhaps TRBD1 as D (6 bases). Germline CDR1 reads SGHTA; CDR2 reads FQGNSA. This CDR3 comprises 14 residues. Deletions cut 4 bases from V and 2 bases from J, with 11 bases between. The CDR3 sequence: CASSSGHSNYGYTF. The CDR3 coding sequence is TGTGCCAGCAGCTCGGGACACTCAAACTATGGCTACACCTTC.

The chain has TRBV28 and TRBJ1-6; 7 bases map to TRBD1. CDR3 length: 15 amino acids. Germline CDR1 MDHEN, CDR2 SYDVKM. Trimming removed 4 bases from V and 0 bases from J; junction bases left unmatched: 0. The CDR3 region has the DNA TGTGCCAGCAGTTGGGACAGCTCCTATAATTCACCCCTCCACTTT. It codes for CASSWDSSYNSPLHF. Based on the CDR3 plus reference TRBV28 and TRBJ1-6, the full variable domain is DVKVTQSSRYLVKRTGEKVFLECVQDMDHENMFWYRQDPGLGLRLIYFSYDVKMKEKGDIPEGYSVSREKKERFSLILESASTNQTSMYLCASSWDSSYNSPLHFGNGTRLTVT.

V and J are TRBV28 and TRBJ1-2, with D perhaps TRBD1 (5 bases). This CDR3 comprises 13 residues. Germline CDR1 is MDHEN and CDR2 is SYDVKM. V gave up 6 bases and J gave up 8 bases, with 16 bases separating them. The CDR3 DNA reads TGTGCCAGCAGCCGCGGGGGGGTCGGAGGCTACACCTTC. Residues: CASSRGGVGGYTF.

The chain recombines TRBV2 with TRBJ2-7; tentative D call: TRBD2 (6 bases). The V gene's germline CDR1 is SNHLY and CDR2 FYNNEI. The CDR3 totals 13 residues. Trimming shortened V by 8 bases and J by 3 bases, and 14 bases separated the two germline ends. The CDR3 nucleotides read TGTGCCAGCGATCGGGGGTTCTACTACGAGCAGTACTTC. Amino acids: CASDRGFYYEQYF.

This chain connects TRBV3-1 (or the pseudogene TRBV3-2) to TRBJ1-4; no reliable D call. This CDR3 is 14 amino acids long. With 2 bases removed from V and 4 bases from J, the gap between germline ends came to 8 bases. The V gene's germline CDR1 is LGHDT and CDR2 YNNKEL (reference sequence). CDR3 sequence: CASSQPTDNEKLFF. The CDR3 DNA sequence: TGTGCCAGCAGCCAACCTACAGATAATGAAAAACTGTTTTTT.

The chain uses TRBV7-9 and TRBJ2-3; the D is unclear. Germline V CDR1 and CDR2: SEHNR, FQNEAQ (reference sequence). Trimming removed 0 bases from V and 7 bases from J, with 8 bases in between. The CDR3 loop spans 13 amino acids. The CDR3 here is CASSLAVRYTQYF. CDR3 DNA: TGTGCCAGCAGCTTAGCCGTGAGGTATACGCAGTATTTT.

The chain has TRBV12-5 and TRBJ2-5; TRBD2 is a possible D gene (6 bases). Trimming shortened V by 6 bases and J by 1 base, and 15 bases separated the two germline ends. Germline CDR1 and CDR2: LGHNT and FRNRAP. This CDR3 has 15 residues. Here the CDR3 reads CASGAPSVSQETQYF. CDR3 DNA sequence: TGTGCTAGTGGGGCTCCTAGCGTCAGCCAAGAGACCCAGTACTTC.

The chain employs TRBV5-3 and TRBJ2-1, with unresolved D. TRBV5-3 falls under the ORF class, with uncertain function. V lost 4 bases and J lost 4, with 18 bases in between. This CDR3 region has 16 residues. CDR3 sequence reads: CARSPDRLRRYNEQFF. The CDR3 bases are TGTGCCAGAAGCCCCGACCGGCTTCGGAGATACAATGAGCAGTTCTTC.

The gene calls are TRBV4-3 and TRBJ1-1, with 7 bases that match TRBD1. Trimming removed 1 base from V and 3 bases from J; junction bases left unmatched: 8. CDR1 is LGHNA and CDR2 is YSLEER in the germline V gene. This CDR3 is 16 amino acids long. CDR3 bases: TGCGCCAGCAGCCAAGTAGCAGGGGGTGGGGACACTGAAGCTTTCTTT. Protein product: CASSQVAGGGDTEAFF.

The CDR3 nucleotides read TGTGCCAGCAGTCTTTCCCCTCCAGGGCGGAGGGACAATGAGCAGTTCTTC. It codes for CASSLSPPGRRDNEQFF. This chain joins TRBV6-6 and TRBJ2-1; tentatively, D is TRBD2 (6 bases). CDR3 length: 17 residues. Germline V gives CDR1 MNHNY, CDR2 SVGAGI (reference sequence). V was pared by 5 bases and J by 5 bases, with 22 bases between.

The chain recombines TRBV6-6 with TRBJ2-7, with 8 nucleotides matching TRBD1. J was trimmed by 5 bases and V by 6 bases; bases with no gene match: 6. From germline, CDR1 is MNHNY and CDR2 SVGAGI (reference sequence). The CDR3 consists of 13 residues. The DNA for the CDR3 is TGTGCCAGCAGCCGGACAGGGTTCAACGAGCAGTACTTC. This sequence encodes CASSRTGFNEQYF.

The chain carries TRBV12-5 and TRBJ1-6, with 8 bases aligning to TRBD1. J gave up 9 bases and V 6 bases, and 7 bases lay outside the gene matches. The CDR3 loop spans 14 amino acids. Germline V CDR1 and CDR2: LGHNT, FRNRAP. The CDR3: CASGLGQGGSPLHF. The CDR3, as DNA: TGTGCTAGTGGCCTCGGACAGGGTGGTTCACCCCTCCACTTT.

The chain has TRBV4-3 and TRBJ2-3; no clear D gene. With 1 base removed from V and 1 base from J, the gap between germline ends came to 6 bases. Germline values: CDR1 LGHNA, CDR2 YSLEER. The CDR3 is 14 residues long. CDR3: CASSQALGTDTQYF. CDR3 nucleotide sequence: TGCGCCAGCAGCCAAGCCCTTGGCACAGATACGCAGTATTTT.